This T cell receptor beta chain was found in a study of T cell repertoires in cytomegalovirus infection. Overall study context: As its CMV epitopes, the study selected recently identified HLA-C-restricted and well-studied HLA-B-restricted targets.

The CDR3 is 16 amino acids. As concerns this clonotype: Antigen unknown. Relative to the germline gene, one junction end is altered; a read error may explain this.

One entry per CDR3 protein results from TCRdb running MiXCR on the reads. The sample lists 380,000 or so distinct CDR3 sequences, about 35% occurring once. Sequenced material: cultured PBMCs, taken from culture after CMV antigen stimulation. The receptor's source is a human donor in good health (CMV status not recorded). Some clones in this sample may be carry-over from other donors' samples. This chain connects TRBV12-3 or TRBV12-4 to TRBJ2-5, with 11 bases fitting TRBD2. CDR3 nucleotide sequence: TGTGCCAGTAGTTTTCAGGGGCTAGCGGGAGGTGAGACCCAGTACTTC. Translation: CASSFQGLAGGETQYF.